In its sample, the clone carrying this T cell receptor (beta chain) was seen many times. The antigen is not known. TCRdb re-called the RACE reads through MiXCR, storing one row per CDR3 protein. The table records approximately 400,000 distinct CDR3 sequences, approximately 5% of them present only once. The germline CDR1 and CDR2 sequences are SGHAT and FQNNGV. The ends were cut back, 6 bases at V and 2 bases at J, with 4 bases in the middle. The CDR3 has 11 residues. These data come from a study of human T cells and chemical hapten exposure. Study summary: Doses of diphenylcyclopropenone went to the patients' scalps weekly throughout the approximately 22-week study. Notes on the study in general: No alteration of TCRs above 1 in 1000 frequency was seen with DPC sensitization.

Time point here: pre-sensitization, week 0. Treatment here: therapeutic diphenylcyclopropenone sensitization with weekly scalp DPC. Blood collection took place prior to placing each patch test. Extraction yielded total RNA from whole blood (unfractionated). The sequence was obtained from a woman in her forties or fifties with alopecia areata. Some clones in this sample may be carry-over from other donors' samples. V usage is TRBV11-2 and J usage is TRBJ2-5; the D is unclear. Sequenced material: whole blood, taken in connection with sensitization to the hapten diphenylcyclopropenone (DPC). The CDR3 spells CASRLQETQYF. CDR3 in DNA: TGTGCCAGCAGACTGCAAGAGACCCAGTACTTC.